Listed here are 4 T cell receptor beta chains from one sample, sequenced in a study of relationships among human T cell subsets. Semiquantitative ARM-PCR amplified T cell receptor alpha and beta CDR3 regions from mRNA. In ARM-PCR, communal superprimers followed tagged nested gene-specific primers for exponential amplification. TCRdb analysed the multiplex PCR reads with MiXCR anew, one entry per CDR3 protein. The data contain fewer than 15,000 distinct CDR3 sequences, roughly 60% of them singletons. CD4+CD25+ regulatory T cells came from anti-CD25 bead selection of positively selected CD4+ cells. Sequenced: Tregs sorted from blood. The receptors were sampled from a man aged 35 to 55 in good health.

This clonotype was counted once. V and J are TRBV27 and TRBJ2-3; either TRBD1 or TRBD2 may fit D (6 bases each). The CDR3 sequence is 16 residues long. Trimming stripped 4 bases from V and 0 bases from J, with 14 bases between. The germline CDR1 and CDR2 sequences are MNHEY and SMNVEV (reference sequence). This chain's CDR3 is CASSSSGGTSTDTQYF. Here the CDR3 DNA reads TGTGCCAGCAGTTCCTCCGGCGGGACAAGCACAGATACGCAGTATTTT.

A word on this clonotype: A read error may account for a junction end that differs from germline. CDR3 nucleotide sequence: TGCGCCAGCAGCTTGACAGGGGACTATGGCTACACCTTC. Amino acid sequence: CASSLTGDYGYTF. V is TRBV5-4 and J is TRBJ1-2; 8 bases agree with TRBD1. The germline CDR1 and CDR2 sequences are SGHNT and YYREEE (reference sequence). The CDR3 is made up of 13 amino acids.

CDR3 sequence reads: CAISEGGTDTQYF. The CDR3 DNA reads as TGTGCCATCAGTGAAGGGGGCACAGATACGCAGTATTTT. The V gene is TRBV10-3, the J gene TRBJ2-3; tentatively, D is TRBD1 (5 bases). This CDR3 has 13 residues. Germline values: CDR1 ENHRY, CDR2 SYGVKD. V was shortened by 3 bases and J by 1 base, with 5 bases between the two germline ends.

Only a few counts were recorded for this clonotype. This chain uses TRBV11-3 with TRBJ2-1, with 8 bases lining up with TRBD2. CDR3 length: 16 residues. V dropped 1 base and J dropped 6; count of bases not matched to a gene: 8. Germline assignment: CDR1 SGHNT and CDR2 YENEEA. DNA for the CDR3: TGTGCCAGCAGCTTAGGGGCGGGGGGCGGTGGCAATGAGCAGTTCTTC. This sequence encodes CASSLGAGGGGNEQFF.